These T cell receptor beta chains were read from a single sample in a study of PD-1 blockade in classical Hodgkin lymphoma. Only in-frame clones appear in the TCRdb table, and some are missing; sequencing was by immunoSEQ multiplex PCR. The sample contains roughly 96,000 clones, approximately 89% of which appear only once. Specimen: peripheral blood mononuclear cells (PBMCs), collected before the second cycle of nivolumab. The receptor set was obtained from a human donor with classical Hodgkin lymphoma. CDR3s include the opening cysteine and the closing phenylalanine or tryptophan. D genes are given only for firm matches. Clone size is given for some rows only: seen once, a few or many times, or a class if the clone is expanded.

v_gene: TRBV7-9
abundance: -
d_gene: -
j_gene: TRBJ2-1
CDR3aa: CASSLSDEQFF
CDR3nt: TGTGCCAGCAGCTTATCCGATGAGCAGTTCTTC

v_gene: TRBV29-1
abundance: -
d_gene: TRBD2
j_gene: TRBJ2-7
CDR3aa: CSAGEGFYEQYF
CDR3nt: TGCAGCGCTGGGGAGGGATTCTACGAGCAGTACTTC

v_gene: TRBV21-1
abundance: once
d_gene: -
j_gene: TRBJ1-1
CDR3aa: CATGQGAGTEAFF
CDR3nt: TGTGCCACCGGACAGGGGGCCGGCACTGAAGCTTTCTTT

v_gene: TRBV10-1
abundance: few
d_gene: -
j_gene: TRBJ2-5
CDR3aa: CASSDPQETQYF
CDR3nt: TGCGCCAGCAGTGACCCCCAAGAGACCCAGTACTTC

v_gene: TRBV5-6
abundance: -
d_gene: TRBD2
j_gene: TRBJ2-1
CDR3aa: CASSPLAGGRRNEQFF
CDR3nt: TGTGCCAGCAGCCCCCTAGCGGGGGGGAGACGCAATGAGCAGTTCTTC

v_gene: TRBV28
abundance: -
d_gene: TRBD1
j_gene: TRBJ2-7
CDR3aa: CASSLQGTGHSYEQYF
CDR3nt: TGTGCCAGCAGTTTACAGGGGACAGGACACTCCTACGAGCAGTACTTC

v_gene: TRBV9
abundance: -
d_gene: -
j_gene: TRBJ2-5
CDR3aa: CASSERYQETQYF
CDR3nt: TGTGCCAGCAGCGAAAGGTATCAAGAGACCCAGTACTTC

v_gene: TRBV2
abundance: -
d_gene: -
j_gene: TRBJ2-5
CDR3aa: CASSAQDAQETQYF
CDR3nt: TGTGCCAGCAGTGCTCAGGACGCTCAAGAGACCCAGTACTTC

v_gene: TRBV5-6
abundance: -
d_gene: -
j_gene: TRBJ1-1
CDR3aa: CASSLGGGSHTEAFF
CDR3nt: TGTGCCAGCAGCCTCGGTGGGGGTTCCCACACTGAAGCTTTCTTT

v_gene: TRBV7-6
abundance: -
d_gene: -
j_gene: TRBJ2-1
CDR3aa: CASSLGFAYNEQFF
CDR3nt: TGTGCCAGCAGCTTAGGCTTTGCCTACAATGAGCAGTTCTTC

v_gene: TRBV10-3
abundance: -
d_gene: -
j_gene: TRBJ1-2
CDR3aa: CAISDSRGPFFGYTF
CDR3nt: TGTGCCATCAGTGATTCCCGGGGCCCTTTCTTTGGCTACACCTTC

v_gene: TRBV28
abundance: -
d_gene: -
j_gene: TRBJ1-1
CDR3aa: CASSLELLGAFF
CDR3nt: TGTGCCAGCAGTTTAGAGTTGCTTGGAGCTTTCTTT

v_gene: TRBV7-2
abundance: -
d_gene: TRBD2
j_gene: TRBJ2-3
CDR3aa: CASSLGTSGGAGADTQYF
CDR3nt: TGTGCCAGCAGCCTTGGGACTAGCGGGGGGGCCGGGGCAGATACGCAGTATTTT

v_gene: TRBV27
abundance: -
d_gene: TRBD1
j_gene: TRBJ2-7
CDR3aa: CASSLYRGRIYEQYF
CDR3nt: TGTGCCAGCAGTTTATACAGGGGCCGTATCTACGAGCAGTACTTC

v_gene: TRBV28
abundance: -
d_gene: -
j_gene: TRBJ2-5
CDR3aa: CASSLQRFQETQYF
CDR3nt: TGTGCCAGCAGTTTACAGCGATTCCAAGAGACCCAGTACTTC

v_gene: TRBV10-1
abundance: -
d_gene: -
j_gene: TRBJ1-1
CDR3aa: CASSESGIEAFF
CDR3nt: TGCGCCAGCAGTGAGTCGGGAATTGAAGCTTTCTTT

v_gene: TRBV2
abundance: -
d_gene: -
j_gene: TRBJ2-3
CDR3aa: CAEGDPNTDTQYF
CDR3nt: TGTGCCGAGGGGGACCCAAACACAGATACGCAGTATTTT

v_gene: TRBV5-1
abundance: -
d_gene: -
j_gene: TRBJ1-4
CDR3aa: CASSAQINEKLFF
CDR3nt: TGCGCCAGCAGTGCGCAGATTAATGAAAAACTGTTTTTT

v_gene: TRBV20-1
abundance: -
d_gene: -
j_gene: TRBJ2-1
CDR3aa: CSARSQPEQFF
CDR3nt: TGCAGTGCTAGGTCGCAGCCTGAGCAGTTCTTC

v_gene: TRBV27
abundance: -
d_gene: -
j_gene: TRBJ2-1
CDR3aa: CASSLRVFDREQFF
CDR3nt: TGTGCCAGCAGTTTGAGGGTATTCGACAGGGAGCAGTTCTTC

v_gene: TRBV5-1
abundance: -
d_gene: -
j_gene: TRBJ2-1
CDR3aa: CASSLGGVEQFF
CDR3nt: TGCGCCAGCAGCTTGGGCGGGGTTGAGCAGTTCTTC

v_gene: TRBV7-2
abundance: -
d_gene: TRBD2
j_gene: TRBJ2-3
CDR3aa: CASSPRLAGSTDTQYF
CDR3nt: TGTGCCAGCAGCCCCAGACTAGCGGGGTCCACAGATACGCAGTATTTT

v_gene: TRBV28
abundance: -
d_gene: TRBD2
j_gene: TRBJ2-7
CDR3aa: CASSTLAGDWPAYEQYF
CDR3nt: TGTGCCAGCAGTACTCTAGCGGGAGACTGGCCCGCCTACGAGCAGTACTTC

v_gene: TRBV19
abundance: -
d_gene: -
j_gene: TRBJ1-4
CDR3aa: CASSIRAYANEKLFF
CDR3nt: TGTGCCAGTAGTATCCGGGCCTACGCTAATGAAAAACTGTTTTTT

v_gene: TRBV13
abundance: -
d_gene: -
j_gene: TRBJ1-1
CDR3aa: CASSLRLNTEAFF
CDR3nt: TGTGCCAGCAGCCTTCGATTGAACACTGAAGCTTTCTTT

v_gene: TRBV10-3
abundance: once
d_gene: TRBD2
j_gene: TRBJ2-5
CDR3aa: CAISGARSGGSKETQYF
CDR3nt: TGTGCCATCAGTGGGGCCCGTAGCGGGGGGTCGAAAGAGACCCAGTACTTC

v_gene: TRBV18
abundance: -
d_gene: TRBD1
j_gene: TRBJ1-4
CDR3aa: CASSSGTAETNEKLFF
CDR3nt: TGTGCCAGCTCATCCGGGACAGCCGAAACTAATGAAAAACTGTTTTTT

v_gene: TRBV27
abundance: -
d_gene: TRBD2
j_gene: TRBJ2-7
CDR3aa: CASSPSGTSGVTYEQYF
CDR3nt: TGTGCCAGCAGTCCGTCTGGGACTAGCGGGGTTACCTACGAGCAGTACTTC

v_gene: TRBV11-2
abundance: -
d_gene: TRBD1
j_gene: TRBJ1-4
CDR3aa: CASSLGPEGQGATNEKLFF
CDR3nt: TGTGCCAGCAGCTTAGGACCAGAGGGACAGGGGGCAACTAATGAAAAACTGTTTTTT

v_gene: TRBV19
abundance: -
d_gene: -
j_gene: TRBJ2-7
CDR3aa: CASSEDTYEQYF
CDR3nt: TGTGCCAGTAGTGAGGACACCTACGAGCAGTACTTC

v_gene: TRBV9
abundance: -
d_gene: TRBD2
j_gene: TRBJ2-3
CDR3aa: CASSGNGRSTDTQYF
CDR3nt: TGTGCCAGCAGCGGTAACGGGAGGTCCACAGATACGCAGTATTTT

v_gene: TRBV7-2
abundance: -
d_gene: -
j_gene: TRBJ1-6
CDR3aa: CASNRGNSPLHF
CDR3nt: TGTGCCAGCAACCGGGGGAATTCACCCCTCCACTTT

v_gene: TRBV19
abundance: -
d_gene: TRBD2
j_gene: TRBJ2-7
CDR3aa: CASSITSGDYEQYF
CDR3nt: TGTGCCAGTAGTATAACTAGCGGGGACTACGAGCAGTACTTC

v_gene: TRBV11-2
abundance: -
d_gene: -
j_gene: TRBJ2-3
CDR3aa: CASSLRLDQSTDTQYF
CDR3nt: TGTGCCAGCAGCCTGAGACTAGACCAAAGCACAGATACGCAGTATTTT

v_gene: TRBV11-2
abundance: -
d_gene: -
j_gene: TRBJ2-3
CDR3aa: CASSLEGRATDTQYF
CDR3nt: TGTGCCAGCAGCTTAGAGGGGCGGGCCACAGATACGCAGTATTTT

v_gene: TRBV7-6
abundance: -
d_gene: TRBD1
j_gene: TRBJ1-1
CDR3aa: CASSPGQGRSDTEAFF
CDR3nt: TGTGCCAGCAGCCCGGGACAGGGACGATCCGACACTGAAGCTTTCTTT

v_gene: TRBV29-1
abundance: -
d_gene: TRBD2
j_gene: TRBJ2-5
CDR3aa: CSVGLAAETQYF
CDR3nt: TGCAGCGTTGGACTAGCCGCAGAGACCCAGTACTTC

v_gene: TRBV4-1
abundance: -
d_gene: TRBD1
j_gene: TRBJ1-5
CDR3aa: CASSHPGTGEVSNQPQHF
CDR3nt: TGCGCCAGCAGCCACCCCGGGACAGGGGAAGTCAGCAATCAGCCCCAGCATTTT

v_gene: TRBV7-9
abundance: -
d_gene: -
j_gene: TRBJ1-2
CDR3aa: CASSLGGRGYTF
CDR3nt: TGTGCCAGCAGCTTAGGAGGGAGGGGCTACACCTTC

v_gene: TRBV6-5
abundance: once
d_gene: -
j_gene: TRBJ2-5
CDR3aa: CASSLGRTLETQYF
CDR3nt: TGTGCCAGCAGTCTCGGACGGACCTTGGAGACCCAGTACTTC